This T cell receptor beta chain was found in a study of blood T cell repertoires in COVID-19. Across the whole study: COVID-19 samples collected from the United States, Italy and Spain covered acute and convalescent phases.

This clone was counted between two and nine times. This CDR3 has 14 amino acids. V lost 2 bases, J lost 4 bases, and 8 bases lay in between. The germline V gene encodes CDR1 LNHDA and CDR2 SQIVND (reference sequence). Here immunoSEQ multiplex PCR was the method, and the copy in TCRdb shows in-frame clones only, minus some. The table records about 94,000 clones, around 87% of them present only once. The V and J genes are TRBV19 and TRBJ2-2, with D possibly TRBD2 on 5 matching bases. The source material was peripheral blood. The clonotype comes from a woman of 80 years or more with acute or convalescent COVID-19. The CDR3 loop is CASSITAGTGELFF. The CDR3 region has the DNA TGTGCCAGTAGTATAACCGCGGGCACCGGGGAGCTGTTTTTT.